This T cell receptor beta chain was captured by sequencing in a study of T-cell reconstitution after alpha-beta-depleted transplantation in children. Construction of the TCRbeta library involved unique molecular identifiers. TCRdb passed the PCR reads through MiXCR, listing each CDR3 protein once. This sample has 600,000 or so distinct CDR3 sequences, with under 25% found just once. The CDR3 has 15 amino acids. In germline, CDR1 is SGHRS, CDR2 YFSETQ. Unmatched junction bases numbered 2, after V lost 4 bases and J lost 1 base. This TCR came from a boy less than two years old who had a stem cell transplant for acute myeloid leukemia, so the T cells may come from the graft donor. V gene TRBV5-1 combines with J gene TRBJ2-5; 12 nucleotides agree with TRBD2. Sequences were derived from PBMCs, mostly from graft donor cells, sampled 360 days after TCRalphabeta/CD19-depleted stem cell transplant. The DNA for the CDR3 is TGCGCCAGCAGCGGGACTAGCGGGCTCCAAGAGACCCAGTACTTC. Its translation is CASSGTSGLQETQYF.